The T cell receptor (beta chain) described here comes from a study of human T cells and chemical hapten exposure. Study overall: Diphenylcyclopropenone doses were given weekly to the scalps of patients across the approximately 24-week study.

Each cDNA molecule in the library carried unique molecular identifiers. TCRdb re-called the RACE reads with MiXCR, one entry per CDR3 protein. The table has around 50,000 distinct CDR3 sequences, about 9.3% seen once. The table lists this clonotype with many counts. No antigen is known for it. General study points: Clustering by CDR3 similarity yielded significantly more large clusters from expanded TCRs than controls. All donors were alopecia patients, so their immunity may differ from that of healthy people.

Time point described: patch test 1, 2 weeks after DPC sensitization. Treatment specified: therapeutic diphenylcyclopropenone sensitization with weekly scalp DPC. Looked up from germline, CDR1 is SGHDN and CDR2 is FVKESK. Trimming took off 1 base at V and 6 bases at J, with 12 bases between the two ends. The CDR3 sequence is 15 residues long. The material was whole blood, obtained in connection with sensitization to the hapten diphenylcyclopropenone (DPC). The clonotype comes from a woman in her 40s with alopecia areata. Some clones in this sample may be carry-over from other donors' samples. This chain joins TRBV14 and TRBJ2-2, with a tentative D call TRBD2 (6 bases). The CDR3 DNA reads TGTGCCAGCAGCCAAGGCGGGGTTTACGCCGGGGAGCTGTTTTTT. It encodes CASSQGGVYAGELFF.